Below are 11 T cell receptor beta chains sequenced from a single sample in a study of technical replicates of blood from a handful of donors. Clones were sequenced by immunoSEQ multiplex PCR, and TCRdb holds only the in-frame ones, with some missing. The profile shows just under 100,000 clones, nearly 97% of them singletons. The sequenced material came from T cells isolated from PBMCs. The source is a human donor in good health.

The chain is built from TRBV29-1 and TRBJ2-1; 16 nucleotides align to TRBD2. Trimming cost V 5 bases and J 4 bases; bases outside gene matches: 8. The germline CDR1 and CDR2 sequences are SQVTM and ANQGSEA. The CDR3 sequence is 17 residues long. The DNA of the CDR3 is TGCAGCGTTCCCGGGACTAGCGGGAGGGGTACTTACAATGAGCAGTTCTTC. Translated, it gives CSVPGTSGRGTYNEQFF.

The rearrangement links TRBV4-1 to TRBJ2-3; 11 positions match TRBD2. The V segment lost 6 bases and the J segment 0 bases; nucleotides outside the gene matches: 11. Looked up from germline, CDR1 is MGHRA and CDR2 is YSYEKL. CDR3 length: 18 residues. CDR3 region: CASRQRGTSGGSTDTQYF. The CDR3 DNA sequence: TGCGCCAGCAGGCAAAGGGGGACTAGCGGAGGAAGCACAGATACGCAGTATTTT.

The V gene is TRBV27, the J gene TRBJ2-2; D may be TRBD2 (5 bases). The CDR3 runs to 15 residues. Germline V gives CDR1 MNHEY, CDR2 SMNVEV (reference sequence). V was shortened by 5 bases and J by 4 bases, with 14 bases between the two germline ends. CDR3 sequence: CASSPNGMSTGELFF. CDR3 coding DNA: TGTGCCAGCAGTCCGAACGGGATGAGCACCGGGGAGCTGTTTTTT.

This chain connects TRBV19 to TRBJ1-4; 10 bases align to TRBD1. Germline CDR1 reads LNHDA; CDR2 reads SQIVND (reference sequence). The CDR3 length is 13 residues. J gave up 5 bases and V 6 bases, and 0 bases lay outside the gene matches. The CDR3 region has the DNA TGTGCCAGTAGGGGACAGGGGAATGAAAAACTGTTTTTT. Its translation: CASRGQGNEKLFF.

This chain uses TRBV7-8 with TRBJ2-7, with 9 bases matching TRBD1. CDR3 length equals 14 residues. Germline assignment: CDR1 SGHVS and CDR2 FQNEAQ. With 5 bases clipped from V and 3 bases from J, the junction kept 5 bases outside the gene matches. The CDR3 spells CASSVGQGIYEQYF. CDR3 sequence (DNA): TGTGCCAGCAGCGTCGGACAGGGGATCTACGAGCAGTACTTC.

This clone appeared a single time. This sequence joins TRBV6-5 and TRBJ2-3; 7 bases align to TRBD2. With 0 bases clipped from V and 6 bases from J, the junction kept 6 bases outside the gene matches. Germline V gene sequence: CDR1 MNHEY, CDR2 SVGAGI. CDR3 size: 15 residues. The CDR3 bases are TGTGCCAGCAGTTACTCCGGGGGAGGGCCCGATACGCAGTATTTT. Protein: CASSYSGGGPDTQYF.

V and J are TRBV5-1 and TRBJ2-1, with D tentatively TRBD2 (7 bases). V was pared by 4 bases and J by 4 bases, with 18 bases between. The germline gives CDR1 SGHRS, CDR2 YFSETQ. This CDR3 is 16 amino acids long. For the CDR3, the DNA is TGCGCCAGCAGCCCCGAAGGGGGGGCCAAGTACAATGAGCAGTTCTTC. It yields the protein CASSPEGGAKYNEQFF.

The chain links TRBV27 to TRBJ1-1, with D possibly matching TRBD1 (6 bases). The V gene's germline CDR1 is MNHEY and CDR2 SMNVEV (reference sequence). The CDR3 is made up of 13 amino acids. CDR3 sequence: CACQAGANTEAFF. DNA for the CDR3: TGTGCTTGCCAAGCAGGGGCGAACACTGAAGCTTTCTTT.

The genes are TRBV29-1 and TRBJ2-1; D is possibly TRBD2 (6 bases). Trimming took 6 bases from V and 7 from J, leaving 7 bases between them. There are 10 residues in the CDR3. Germline CDR1 and CDR2: SQVTM and ANQGSEA. Here the CDR3 reads CSVSGNEQFF. The CDR3 DNA reads TGCAGCGTGAGCGGGAATGAGCAGTTCTTC.

The chain combines TRBV4-1 with TRBJ1-1; TRBD1 agrees at 7 bases. CDR1 and CDR2 from the germline V gene are MGHRA and YSYEKL. V shed 7 bases, J shed 1 base, and the junction held 6 bases outside the gene matches. This CDR3 contains 14 residues. The CDR3 DNA sequence: TGCGCCAGCAAGTCCGGGACAGCGAACACTGAAGCTTTCTTT. Its protein product is CASKSGTANTEAFF.

This chain links TRBV7-2 with TRBJ2-1; TRBD2 agrees at 11 bases. The CDR3 covers 15 residues. The V and J ends lost 6 bases and 7 bases, in that order; junction bases with no gene match: 8. CDR1 is SGHTA and CDR2 is FQGNSA in the germline V gene. CDR3 sequence (DNA): TGTGCCAGCAGTCGGGGACTAGCGGCTTTAAATGAGCAGTTCTTC. Its translation is CASSRGLAALNEQFF.